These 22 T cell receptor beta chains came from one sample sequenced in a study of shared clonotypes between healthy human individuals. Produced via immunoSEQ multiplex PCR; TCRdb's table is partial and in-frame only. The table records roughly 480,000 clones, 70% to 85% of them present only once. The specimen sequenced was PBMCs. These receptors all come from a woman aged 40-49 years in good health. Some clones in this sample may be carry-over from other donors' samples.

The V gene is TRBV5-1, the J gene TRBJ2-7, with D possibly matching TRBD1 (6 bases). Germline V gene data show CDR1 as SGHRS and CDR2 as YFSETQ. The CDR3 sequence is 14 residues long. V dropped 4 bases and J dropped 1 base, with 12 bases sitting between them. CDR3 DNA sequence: TGCGCCAGCAGCCTGGAACAGGGATCCTACGAGCAGTACTTC. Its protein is CASSLEQGSYEQYF. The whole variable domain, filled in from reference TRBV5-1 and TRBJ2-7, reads KAGVTQTPRYLIKTRGQQVTLSCSPISGHRSVSWYQQTPGQGLQFLFEYFSETQRNKGNFPGRFSGRQFSNSRSEMNVSTLELGDSALYLCASSLEQGSYEQYFGPGTRLTVT.

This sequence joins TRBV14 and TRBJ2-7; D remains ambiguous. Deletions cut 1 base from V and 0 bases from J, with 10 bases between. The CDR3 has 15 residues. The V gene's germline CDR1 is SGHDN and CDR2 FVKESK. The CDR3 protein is CASSQGRWSSYEQYF. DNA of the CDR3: TGTGCCAGCAGCCAAGGGAGATGGAGCTCCTACGAGCAGTACTTC.

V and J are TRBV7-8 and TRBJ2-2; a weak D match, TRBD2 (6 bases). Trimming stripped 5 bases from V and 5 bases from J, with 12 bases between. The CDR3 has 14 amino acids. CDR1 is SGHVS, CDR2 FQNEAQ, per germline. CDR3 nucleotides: TGTGCCAGCAGCACCCGTGGGGGGACCGGGGAGCTGTTTTTT. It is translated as CASSTRGGTGELFF.

The CDR3 DNA reads TGTGCCAGCAGTGATTGGACTAGCGGGAGAGCGGGCAATGAGCAGTTCTTC. This encodes CASSDWTSGRAGNEQFF. The gene calls are TRBV25-1 and TRBJ2-1; 13 bases are a match to TRBD2. The CDR3 is 17 residues long. Germline trimming cut 3 bases from V and 6 bases from J; bases unmatched to any gene: 8. Germline assignment: CDR1 MGHDK and CDR2 SYGVNS.

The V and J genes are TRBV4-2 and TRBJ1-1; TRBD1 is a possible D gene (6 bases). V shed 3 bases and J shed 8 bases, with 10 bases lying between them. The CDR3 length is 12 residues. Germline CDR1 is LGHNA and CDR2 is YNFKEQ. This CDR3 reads CASSHWGTEAFF. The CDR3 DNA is TGTGCCAGCAGCCATTGGGGGACAGAAGCTTTCTTT.

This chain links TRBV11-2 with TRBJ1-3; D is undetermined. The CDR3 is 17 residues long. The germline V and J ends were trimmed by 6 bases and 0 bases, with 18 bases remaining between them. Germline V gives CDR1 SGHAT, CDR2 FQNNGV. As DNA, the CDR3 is TGTGCCAGCAGATTTAGCCCCCGACTGCACTCTGGAAACACCATATATTTT. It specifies CASRFSPRLHSGNTIYF.

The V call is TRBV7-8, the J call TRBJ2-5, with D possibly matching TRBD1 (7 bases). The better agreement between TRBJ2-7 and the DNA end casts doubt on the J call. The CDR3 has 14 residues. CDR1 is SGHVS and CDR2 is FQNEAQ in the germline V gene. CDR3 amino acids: CASSQGGPRDEQYF. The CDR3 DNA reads TGTGCCAGCAGCCAGGGGGGCCCCCGAGACGAGCAGTACTTC.

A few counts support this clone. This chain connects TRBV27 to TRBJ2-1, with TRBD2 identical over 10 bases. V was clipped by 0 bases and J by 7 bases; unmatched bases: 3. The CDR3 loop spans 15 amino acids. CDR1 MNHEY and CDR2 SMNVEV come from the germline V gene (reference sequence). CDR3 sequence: CASSLSTSGENEQFF. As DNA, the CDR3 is TGTGCCAGCAGTTTATCCACTAGCGGGGAAAATGAGCAGTTCTTC.

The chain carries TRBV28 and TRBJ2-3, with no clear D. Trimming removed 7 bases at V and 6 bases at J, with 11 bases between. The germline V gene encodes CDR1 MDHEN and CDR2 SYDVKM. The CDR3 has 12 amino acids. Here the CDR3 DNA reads TGTGCCAGCACCCCTGGCGCGGATACGCAGTATTTT. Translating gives CASTPGADTQYF.

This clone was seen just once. Written as DNA, the CDR3 is TGTGCCAGCAGCCAAGATAAGGGACAGGGAAACTATGGCTACACCTTC. This gives the protein CASSQDKGQGNYGYTF. The V call is TRBV4-2, the J call TRBJ1-2, with 9 bases aligning to TRBD1. The germline V gene has CDR1 LGHNA and CDR2 YNFKEQ. The CDR3 runs to 16 residues. V shed 0 bases and J 2 bases; nucleotides not matched to a gene: 4.

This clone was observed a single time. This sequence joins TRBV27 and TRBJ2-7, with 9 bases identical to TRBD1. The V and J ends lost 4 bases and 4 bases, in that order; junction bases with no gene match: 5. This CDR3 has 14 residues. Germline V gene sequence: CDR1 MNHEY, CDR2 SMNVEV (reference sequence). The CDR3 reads CASSYGTGSYEQYF. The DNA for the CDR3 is TGTGCCAGCAGTTACGGGACAGGGTCATACGAGCAGTACTTC.

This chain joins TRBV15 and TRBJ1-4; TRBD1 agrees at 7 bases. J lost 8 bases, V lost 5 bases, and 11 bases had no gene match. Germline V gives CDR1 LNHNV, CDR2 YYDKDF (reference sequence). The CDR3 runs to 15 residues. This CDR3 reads CATSSPEGADEKLFF. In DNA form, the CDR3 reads TGTGCCACCAGCTCGCCCGAGGGGGCCGACGAAAAACTGTTTTTT.

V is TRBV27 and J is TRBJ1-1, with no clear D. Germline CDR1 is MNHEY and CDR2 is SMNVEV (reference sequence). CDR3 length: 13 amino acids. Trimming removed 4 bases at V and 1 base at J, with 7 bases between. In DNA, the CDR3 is TGTGCCAGCAGTTGGGCCCAGAACACTGAAGCTTTCTTT. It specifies CASSWAQNTEAFF.

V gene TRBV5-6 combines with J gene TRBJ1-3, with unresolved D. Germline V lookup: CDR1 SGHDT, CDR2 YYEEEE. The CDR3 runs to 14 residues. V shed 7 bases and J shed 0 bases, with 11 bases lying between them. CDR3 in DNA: TGTGCCAGCGGTACTATGAGCTCTGGAAACACCATATATTTT. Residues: CASGTMSSGNTIYF.

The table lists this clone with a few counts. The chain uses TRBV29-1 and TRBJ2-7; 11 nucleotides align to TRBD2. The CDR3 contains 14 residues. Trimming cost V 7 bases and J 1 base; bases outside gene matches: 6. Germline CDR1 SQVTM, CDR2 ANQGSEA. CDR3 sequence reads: CSASTSGASYEQYF. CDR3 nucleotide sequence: TGCAGCGCTTCGACTAGCGGGGCATCCTACGAGCAGTACTTC.

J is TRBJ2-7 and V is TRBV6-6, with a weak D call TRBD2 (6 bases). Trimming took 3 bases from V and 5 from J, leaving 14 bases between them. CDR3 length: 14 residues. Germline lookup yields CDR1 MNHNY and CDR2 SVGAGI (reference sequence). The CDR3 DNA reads TGTGCCAGCAGTTATCGCGGGATACGGGACGAGCAGTACTTC. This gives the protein CASSYRGIRDEQYF.

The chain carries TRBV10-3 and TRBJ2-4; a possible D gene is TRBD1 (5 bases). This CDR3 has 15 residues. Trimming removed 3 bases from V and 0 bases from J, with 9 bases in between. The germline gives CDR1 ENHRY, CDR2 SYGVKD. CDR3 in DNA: TGTGCCATCAGTGATCTGGGGCTAGCCAAAAACATTCAGTACTTC. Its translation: CAISDLGLAKNIQYF.

The DNA for the CDR3 is TGTGCCAGCACTCAGGACAGGGGAACCGGTGGCTACACCTTC. As protein: CASTQDRGTGGYTF. The chain combines TRBV6-1 with TRBJ1-2; 9 nucleotides align to TRBD1. The junction had 10 bases not matched to a gene; V was cut back by 7 bases and J by 7 bases. The germline gives CDR1 MNHNS, CDR2 SASEGT. The CDR3 has 14 amino acids.

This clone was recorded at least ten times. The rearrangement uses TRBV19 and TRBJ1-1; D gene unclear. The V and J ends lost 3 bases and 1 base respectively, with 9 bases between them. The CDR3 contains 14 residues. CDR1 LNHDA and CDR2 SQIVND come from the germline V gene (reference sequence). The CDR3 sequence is CASSIPGRNTEAFF. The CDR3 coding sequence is TGTGCCAGTAGTATCCCGGGGAGGAACACTGAAGCTTTCTTT.

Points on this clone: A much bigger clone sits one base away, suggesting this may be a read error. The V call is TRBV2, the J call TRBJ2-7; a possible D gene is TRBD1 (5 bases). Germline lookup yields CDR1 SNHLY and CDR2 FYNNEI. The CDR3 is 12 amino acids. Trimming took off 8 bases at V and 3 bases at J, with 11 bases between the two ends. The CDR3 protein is CASSGSYYEQYF. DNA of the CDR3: TGTGCCAGCTCAGGGTCCTACTACGAGCAGTACTTC.

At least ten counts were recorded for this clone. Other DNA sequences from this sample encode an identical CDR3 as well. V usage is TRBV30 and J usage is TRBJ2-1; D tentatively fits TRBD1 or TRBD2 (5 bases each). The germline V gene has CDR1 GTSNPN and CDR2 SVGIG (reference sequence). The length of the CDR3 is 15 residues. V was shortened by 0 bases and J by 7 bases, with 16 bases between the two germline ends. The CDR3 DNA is TGTGCCTGGAGTGTTCCCCAGGGAGTCCGAAATGAGCAGTTCTTC. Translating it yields CAWSVPQGVRNEQFF.

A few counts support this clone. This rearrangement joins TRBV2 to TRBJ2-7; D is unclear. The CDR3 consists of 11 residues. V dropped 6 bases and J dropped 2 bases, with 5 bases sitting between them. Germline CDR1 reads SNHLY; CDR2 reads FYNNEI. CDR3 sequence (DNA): TGTGCCAGCAGGGCTACCTACGAGCAGTACTTC. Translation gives CASRATYEQYF. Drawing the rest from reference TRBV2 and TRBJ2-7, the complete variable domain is EPEVTQTPSHQVTQMGQEVILRCVPISNHLYFYWYRQILGQKVEFLVSFYNNEISEKSEIFDDQFSVERPDGSNFTLKIRSTKLEDSAMYFCASRATYEQYFGPGTRLTVT.